These 24 T cell receptor beta chains were all obtained from the same sample, sequenced in a study of shared clonotypes between healthy human individuals (dated by TCRdb to about 2020). Receptor amplification or capture employed the immunoSEQ multiplex PCR assay. The table was pulled from immuneACCESS by TCRdb, which kept in-frame rearrangements only. Such tables lose some clones; where checked, under half of the loss comes from unresolved V genes, and the rest has no known cause. The sample profile shows about 1,800,000 clones; approximately 95% of them were found once. The top ten hold more than 0.9% of the sample. CD8 naive samples were CD45RO-negative cells positively selected for CCR7, giving a CD45RA+CCR7+ population that excluded TemRA cells. The specimen was naive CD8+ T cells sorted from blood. The sample's cell subset or site label, decoded: CD45RA+CCR7+. Source of these receptors: a man between 18 and 29 years old in good health.

As for this clone: Other DNA sequences in the same sample also yield this CDR3. The chain has TRBV9 and TRBJ2-1; 7 positions match TRBD2. J gave up 8 bases and V 3 bases, and 2 bases lay outside the gene matches. CDR1 and CDR2 from the germline V gene are SGDLS and YYNGEE. The CDR3 has 12 amino acids. The CDR3 loop is CASSGSGDEQFF. CDR3 DNA: TGTGCCAGCAGCGGGAGCGGGGATGAGCAGTTCTTC.

As concerns this clone: The identical CDR3 is also encoded by other nucleotide sequences in the sample. The chain combines TRBV30 with TRBJ1-3; D is possibly TRBD1 (5 bases). CDR1 and CDR2 from the germline V gene are GTSNPN and SVGIG (reference sequence). The CDR3 is 13 amino acids. Trimming took 5 bases from V and 4 from J, leaving 12 bases between them. CDR3 amino acids: CAWGGGSGNTIYF. CDR3 coding DNA: TGTGCCTGGGGGGGAGGATCGGGAAACACCATATATTTT.

The chain joins TRBV4-3 to TRBJ2-7; TRBD2 might be the D (5 bases). In germline, CDR1 is LGHNA, CDR2 YSLEER. V lost 0 bases and J lost 2, with 17 bases in between. This CDR3 has 17 residues. The CDR3 loop is CASSQDMGSEKTYEQYF. CDR3 in DNA: TGCGCCAGCAGCCAAGATATGGGGAGCGAAAAGACCTACGAGCAGTACTTC.

The chain uses TRBV7-9 and TRBJ2-7; no reliable D call. V lost 1 base, J lost 0 bases, and 7 bases lay in between. The length of the CDR3 is 14 residues. Germline CDR1 and CDR2: SEHNR and FQNEAQ (reference sequence). The CDR3 nucleotides are TGTGCCAGCAGCTTAGAGGTCAACTCCTACGAGCAGTACTTC. It yields the protein CASSLEVNSYEQYF.

V is TRBV7-9 and J is TRBJ2-2; 9 bases fit TRBD2. The germline V gene encodes CDR1 SEHNR and CDR2 FQNEAQ (reference sequence). The ends lost 4 bases at V and 5 bases at J; junction bases unmatched: 14. The CDR3 length is 18 residues. The CDR3 reads CASSSATLLAGRTGELFF. The CDR3 nucleotides read TGTGCCAGCAGCTCTGCTACCTTGCTAGCGGGGAGGACCGGGGAGCTGTTTTTT.

This clone was seen only once. Distinct nucleotide sequences in the sample also encode this CDR3. The rearrangement joins TRBV9 to TRBJ2-7, with 7 bases matching TRBD2. Trimming cost V 3 bases and J 5 bases; bases outside gene matches: 2. Germline CDR1 and CDR2: SGDLS and YYNGEE. The CDR3 has 12 residues. In DNA form, the CDR3 reads TGTGCCAGCAGCGCGAGCGGGAACGAGCAGTACTTC. As protein: CASSASGNEQYF.

The chain is built from TRBV4-1 and TRBJ2-2; 13 bases fit TRBD2. Germline V lookup: CDR1 MGHRA, CDR2 YSYEKL. Trimming cost V 4 bases and J 5 bases; bases outside gene matches: 7. The CDR3 length is 17 residues. CDR3 loop: CASSPIGLAGATGELFF. CDR3 coding DNA: TGCGCCAGCAGCCCTATAGGACTAGCGGGAGCTACCGGGGAGCTGTTTTTT.

The chain carries TRBV19 and TRBJ2-7; 7 positions agree with TRBD2. CDR3 size: 14 residues. CDR1 is LNHDA, CDR2 SQIVND, per germline (reference sequence). Trimming took 9 bases from V and 1 from J; bases not matched to a gene: 9. The CDR3 DNA follows: TGTGCCAGCCAAGTGAGCGGGGCGTCCTACGAGCAGTACTTC. Translated, it gives CASQVSGASYEQYF.

V gene TRBV21-1 combines with J gene TRBJ2-7; the DNA was not compared with TRBD1, the D call given in the table. TRBV21-1 corresponds to a pseudogene. This CDR3 comprises 15 residues. CDR3 DNA sequence: TGTGCCAGCAGCAAAGCTGACTCGGACAACTACGAGCAGTACTTC. Translation: CASSKADSDNYEQYF.

This rearrangement joins TRBV2 to TRBJ2-7; no firm D call. The CDR3 is made up of 13 amino acids. Germline lookup yields CDR1 SNHLY and CDR2 FYNNEI. The germline V and J ends were trimmed by 3 bases and 3 bases, with 9 bases remaining between them. This CDR3 reads CASSDGPVYEQYF. DNA of the CDR3: TGTGCCAGCAGTGATGGGCCAGTCTACGAGCAGTACTTC.

In DNA, the CDR3 is TGTGCCAGCAGCTTGGGACGGACGAACACCGGGGAGCTGTTTTTT. Translation gives CASSLGRTNTGELFF. V and J are TRBV5-4 and TRBJ2-2; the D is unclear. Germline CDR1 SGHNT, CDR2 YYREEE (reference sequence). With 0 bases removed from V and 0 bases from J, the gap between germline ends came to 6 bases. The CDR3 consists of 15 residues.

The chain has TRBV19 and TRBJ2-7; D is possibly TRBD1 (5 bases). V was trimmed by 6 bases and J by 6 bases, leaving 24 bases between them. There are 16 residues in the CDR3. Germline lookup yields CDR1 LNHDA and CDR2 SQIVND (reference sequence). CDR3 region: CASSPPGRAGWGEQYF. DNA of the CDR3: TGTGCCAGTAGCCCCCCCGGAAGGGCAGGGTGGGGCGAGCAGTACTTC.

The V and J genes are TRBV4-1 and TRBJ2-7, with D uncertain. CDR1 and CDR2 from the germline V gene are MGHRA and YSYEKL. V was cut by 2 bases and J by 4 bases, with 9 bases left in between. This CDR3 has 13 amino acids. DNA for the CDR3: TGCGCCAGCAGCCAATTTATCGGATACGAGCAGTACTTC. Encoded protein: CASSQFIGYEQYF.

This rearrangement joins TRBV5-3 to TRBJ1-4; D is unclear. TRBV5-3 is assigned to the ORF class and has an uncertain function. Trimming pared 5 bases from V and 7 bases from J, leaving 15 bases between. The CDR3 totals 14 residues. CDR3 in amino acids: CARRMGSGGEKLFF. The DNA of the CDR3 is TGTGCCAGAAGGATGGGTTCAGGCGGTGAAAAACTGTTTTTT.

The sample holds one count of this clone. Different DNA sequences within this sample yield the same CDR3. The chain joins TRBV30 to TRBJ1-3; weak D call: TRBD1 (6 bases). CDR1 is GTSNPN, CDR2 SVGIG, per germline (reference sequence). The CDR3 is 13 residues long. V was clipped by 2 bases and J by 4 bases, with 9 bases between them. CDR3 sequence reads: CAWSLGAGNTIYF. The CDR3 nucleotides are TGTGCCTGGAGTCTGGGGGCGGGAAACACCATATATTTT.

The chain links TRBV7-9 to TRBJ1-5; tentatively, D is TRBD1 (5 bases). The V gene lost 5 bases and the J gene lost 2 bases, with 10 bases spanning the gap. Germline lookup yields CDR1 SEHNR and CDR2 FQNEAQ (reference sequence). The CDR3 has 14 residues. CDR3 nucleotides: TGTGCCAGCAGCCACCTGGGGGGCAATCAGCCCCAGCATTTT. Its translation: CASSHLGGNQPQHF.

The chain uses TRBV11-2 and TRBJ2-1; 9 bases are shared with TRBD2. After removal of 0 bases from V and 4 bases from J, the junction contained 7 bases not matched to a gene. Looked up from germline, CDR1 is SGHAT and CDR2 is FQNNGV. This CDR3 contains 17 residues. The CDR3 region has the DNA TGTGCCAGCAGCTTAGATCTTATAGGACTAGCGTACAATGAGCAGTTCTTC. It is translated as CASSLDLIGLAYNEQFF.

V and J are TRBV14 and TRBJ1-6, with 7 bases fitting TRBD1. Looked up from germline, CDR1 is SGHDN and CDR2 is FVKESK. The CDR3 runs to 15 residues. V dropped 4 bases and J dropped 9; count of bases not matched to a gene: 9. The CDR3: CASSRTTGVVSPLHF. The CDR3 region has the DNA TGTGCCAGCAGCCGTACTACAGGGGTGGTTTCACCCCTCCACTTT.

The chain has TRBV6-5 and TRBJ2-5, with D unclear. CDR1 is MNHEY, CDR2 SVGAGI, per germline. The length of the CDR3 is 13 residues. V was clipped by 6 bases and J by 4 bases, with 12 bases between them. The CDR3 DNA reads TGTGCCAGCAGCCGTGAGGTCCGAGAGACCCAGTACTTC. As protein: CASSREVRETQYF.

The V gene is TRBV7-8, the J gene TRBJ2-3, with a possible D match to TRBD2 (6 bases). This CDR3 spans 15 amino acids. CDR1 SGHVS and CDR2 FQNEAQ come from the germline V gene. V shed 0 bases and J shed 6 bases, with 13 bases lying between them. The CDR3 loop is CASSLAPGLWDTQYF. The CDR3 coding sequence is TGTGCCAGCAGCTTAGCGCCGGGACTGTGGGATACGCAGTATTTT.

The rearrangement links TRBV7-2 to TRBJ1-6, with D unclear. Germline CDR1 is SGHTA and CDR2 is FQGNSA. The CDR3 totals 15 residues. V was shortened by 1 base and J by 10 bases, with 14 bases between the two germline ends. The CDR3 loop reads CASSLEDYGGSPLHF. The CDR3, as DNA: TGTGCCAGCAGCTTAGAAGATTACGGCGGATCACCCCTCCACTTT.

The chain employs TRBV10-1 and TRBJ2-7; TRBD1 matches 8 bases. The length of the CDR3 is 14 residues. The germline gives CDR1 WNHNN, CDR2 SYGVQD (reference sequence). The J segment lost 5 bases and the V segment lost 0 bases, leaving 3 bases of the junction unmatched. CDR3 DNA: TGCGCCAGCAGTGAGTCAACAGGGGGAGACGAGCAGTACTTC. Amino acid sequence: CASSESTGGDEQYF.

The chain links TRBV9 to TRBJ1-2; 10 bases fit TRBD1. The CDR3 has 16 amino acids. Germline V gene lookup returns CDR1 SGDLS and CDR2 YYNGEE. Losses at the gene ends were 0 bases for V and 4 bases for J; bases not matched to a gene: 6. Here the CDR3 DNA reads TGTGCCAGCAGCGTAGACGGGACAGGGGTCCTCTATGGCTACACCTTC. Its translation: CASSVDGTGVLYGYTF.

The chain has TRBV6-5 and TRBJ1-1; 7 bases agree with TRBD1. This CDR3 spans 14 amino acids. Germline CDR1 MNHEY, CDR2 SVGAGI. The V gene end was trimmed by 6 bases and the J gene end by 5 bases; junction bases not matched to a gene: 9. The CDR3 sequence: CASRRPGQTTEAFF. The CDR3 region has the DNA TGTGCCAGCAGGAGACCGGGACAGACTACTGAAGCTTTCTTT.